These 21 T cell receptor beta chains came from one sample sequenced in a study of blood T cell repertoires in COVID-19. The assay was immunoSEQ multiplex PCR, and TCRdb's table has in-frame clones only and misses some. The data contain approximately 70,000 clones, 80% to 85% of them singletons. The sample consisted of peripheral blood. The receptors come from a woman aged 55-70 years with acute or convalescent COVID-19.

This sequence joins TRBV7-6 and TRBJ1-4, with D possibly being TRBD1 (5 bases). V shed 5 bases and J shed 4 bases, with 14 bases lying between them. This CDR3 region has 15 residues. Germline values: CDR1 SGHVS, CDR2 FNYEAQ. CDR3 bases: TGTGCCAGCAGCCTAGGGGCGAGTAATAATGAAAAACTGTTTTTT. Translation gives CASSLGASNNEKLFF. Using reference TRBV7-6 and TRBJ1-4 for the parts outside the CDR3, the full variable domain is GAGVSQSPRYKVTKRGQDVALRCDPISGHVSLYWYRQALGQGPEFLTYFNYEAQQDKSGLPNDRFSAERPEGSISTLTIQRTEQRDSAMYRCASSLGASNNEKLFFGSGTQLSVL.

The rearrangement joins TRBV5-1 to TRBJ1-2; possible D gene TRBD1, 5 bases. This CDR3 has 11 amino acids. Germline V lookup: CDR1 SGHRS, CDR2 YFSETQ. Trimming cost V 7 bases and J 5 bases, with 9 bases left between them. The CDR3 nucleotides are TGCGCCAGCGGAACAGGATATGGCTACACCTTC. It is translated as CASGTGYGYTF.

This sequence joins TRBV18 and TRBJ2-3; a weak D match, TRBD1 (6 bases). The germline V and J ends were trimmed by 4 bases and 4 bases, with 18 bases remaining between them. The CDR3 covers 16 residues. CDR1 and CDR2 from the germline V gene are KGHSH and LQKENI. The CDR3 region is CASSHLQGDESDTQYF. The CDR3 coding sequence is TGTGCCAGCTCACACCTACAGGGAGACGAGTCAGATACGCAGTATTTT.

The chain combines TRBV3-1 (or the pseudogene TRBV3-2) with TRBJ2-3; a possible D gene is TRBD2 (6 bases). Per germline, CDR1 LGHDT and CDR2 YNNKEL (reference sequence). The CDR3 spans 15 residues. The V end was cut by 4 bases, the J end by 1 base, with 12 bases between. The DNA of the CDR3 is TGTGCCAGCAGCCTGGGACTTACTGGCACAGATACGCAGTATTTT. Translated: CASSLGLTGTDTQYF.

The genes are TRBV2 and TRBJ2-3; 11 nucleotides agree with TRBD2. J gave up 3 bases and V 8 bases, and 1 base lay outside the gene matches. Germline CDR1 is SNHLY and CDR2 is FYNNEI. The CDR3 has 13 residues. CDR3 in amino acids: CASVAGGTDTQYF. DNA of the CDR3: TGTGCCAGCGTAGCGGGGGGGACAGATACGCAGTATTTT.

The chain joins TRBV29-1 to TRBJ2-3; possible D gene TRBD1, 5 bases. The CDR3 consists of 13 residues. Trimming removed 7 bases at V and 0 bases at J, with 11 bases between. CDR1 and CDR2 from the germline V gene are SQVTM and ANQGSEA. CDR3 coding DNA: TGCAGCGACCTAGACAGAAGCACAGATACGCAGTATTTT. Amino acid sequence: CSDLDRSTDTQYF.

This chain uses TRBV10-3 with TRBJ1-2; a weak D match, TRBD1 (6 bases). Germline V gene sequence: CDR1 ENHRY, CDR2 SYGVKD. The V gene lost 10 bases and the J gene lost 4 bases, with 19 bases spanning the gap. The CDR3 spans 14 residues. The CDR3 reads CATQQPDRSYGYTF. For the CDR3, the DNA is TGTGCCACTCAACAACCGGACAGATCCTATGGCTACACCTTC.

The chain has TRBV19 and TRBJ2-3, with 10 bases aligning to TRBD2. The CDR3 has 16 residues. Germline CDR1 and CDR2: LNHDA and SQIVND (reference sequence). The ends lost 4 bases at V and 3 bases at J; junction bases unmatched: 7. The CDR3 coding sequence is TGTGCCAGTAGTAGGTTTAGCGGGGGGAGTACAGATACGCAGTATTTT. This sequence encodes CASSRFSGGSTDTQYF.

The V call is TRBV12-5, the J call TRBJ2-7; D is uncertain. CDR1 and CDR2 from the germline V gene are LGHNT and FRNRAP. V was cut by 5 bases and J by 0 bases, with 20 bases left in between. The CDR3 has 17 amino acids. Here the CDR3 DNA reads TGTGCTAGTGGTCGAAAGGAGAACCGATCGAGCTCCTACGAGCAGTACTTC. It translates to CASGRKENRSSSYEQYF. The full variable domain, completed using reference TRBV12-5 and TRBJ2-7, is DARVTQTPRHKVTEMGQEVTMRCQPILGHNTVFWYRQTMMQGLELLAYFRNRAPLDDSGMPKDRFSAEMPDATLATLKIQPSEPRDSAVYFCASGRKENRSSSYEQYFGPGTRLTVT.

The V gene is TRBV11-3, the J gene TRBJ2-1; D not resolved. CDR3 size: 14 residues. From germline, CDR1 is SGHNT and CDR2 YENEEA. Trimming pared 3 bases from V and 4 bases from J, leaving 10 bases between. CDR3 bases: TGTGCCAGCAGCTTCGGAGAGGTTTACAATGAGCAGTTCTTC. Translated: CASSFGEVYNEQFF.

The CDR3 DNA is TGTGCCAGCAGCTTAAGGGCAGCCGCAACTAATGAAAAACTGTTTTTT. This gives the protein CASSLRAAATNEKLFF. The chain recombines TRBV7-3 with TRBJ1-4; D not resolved. V was clipped by 1 base and J by 0 bases, with 9 bases between them. Germline V gene data show CDR1 as SGHTA and CDR2 as FQGTGA. This CDR3 spans 16 amino acids.

The chain joins TRBV4-2 to TRBJ1-2; TRBD1 matches 12 bases. The CDR3 is made up of 16 amino acids. The junction had 9 bases not matched to a gene; V was cut back by 1 base and J by 9 bases. Germline V gene data show CDR1 as LGHNA and CDR2 as YNFKEQ. CDR3 sequence (DNA): TGTGCCAGCAGCCAAGGGGAGGGACAGGGGGCTGGGAGCTACACCTTC. Protein sequence: CASSQGEGQGAGSYTF.

The rearrangement uses TRBV19 and TRBJ2-5, with D perhaps matching TRBD2 (7 bases). Germline CDR1 reads LNHDA; CDR2 reads SQIVND (reference sequence). The CDR3 has 16 residues. V lost 5 bases, J lost 3 bases, and 19 bases lay in between. CDR3 DNA: TGTGCCAGTAGTCAAGGACAGAGGGGAGGGAAAGAGACCCAGTACTTC. This gives the protein CASSQGQRGGKETQYF.

The rearrangement joins TRBV3-1 (or the pseudogene TRBV3-2) to TRBJ2-5, with 7 bases fitting TRBD2. This CDR3 spans 12 amino acids. V lost 11 bases, J lost 2 bases, and 5 bases stayed unmatched. Per the germline V gene, CDR1 is LGHDT and CDR2 is YNNKEL (reference sequence). CDR3 protein: CASREGQETQYF. The CDR3 nucleotides read TGTGCCTCAAGGGAGGGGCAAGAGACCCAGTACTTC.

The chain recombines TRBV27 with TRBJ2-6; D gene uncertain. The germline V gene has CDR1 MNHEY and CDR2 SMNVEV (reference sequence). The CDR3 covers 13 residues. Trimming took 5 bases from V and 2 from J, leaving 4 bases between them. The DNA of the CDR3 is TGTGCCAGCAGTATAGCTGGGGCCAACGTCCTGACTTTC. Translating it yields CASSIAGANVLTF. Variable domain in full (rest from reference TRBV27 and TRBJ2-6): EAQVTQNPRYLITVTGKKLTVTCSQNMNHEYMSWYRQDPGLGLRQIYYSMNVEVTDKGDVPEGYKVSRKEKRNFPLILESPSPNQTSLYFCASSIAGANVLTFGAGSRLTVL.

The chain is built from TRBV18 and TRBJ1-2; perhaps TRBD1 as D (5 bases). The ends were cut back, 2 bases at V and 4 bases at J, with 17 bases in the middle. Germline CDR1 KGHSH, CDR2 LQKENI. The CDR3 spans 16 residues. The CDR3: CASSPSGRALPYGYTF. In nucleotides, the CDR3 is TGTGCCAGCTCACCAAGTGGCAGGGCACTTCCCTATGGCTACACCTTC.

The rearrangement links TRBV7-9 to TRBJ2-2; TRBD2 is a possible D gene (5 bases). This CDR3 has 14 amino acids. Trimming stripped 2 bases from V and 5 bases from J, with 9 bases between. Germline assignment: CDR1 SEHNR and CDR2 FQNEAQ (reference sequence). The CDR3 bases are TGTGCCAGCAGCTTACAGACGGGAACCGGGGAGCTGTTTTTT. Translated: CASSLQTGTGELFF.

This clone was detected once. This chain uses TRBV25-1 with TRBJ1-2, with TRBD1 matching over 7 bases. The CDR3 sequence is 16 residues long. Unmatched junction bases numbered 12, after V lost 4 bases and J lost 4 bases. The germline CDR1 and CDR2 sequences are MGHDK and SYGVNS. The CDR3 region has the DNA TGTGCCAGCAGTGCATCGCCCGGGACAGACCTCTATGGCTACACCTTC. Translating gives CASSASPGTDLYGYTF.

The gene calls are TRBV6-6 and TRBJ1-2, with TRBD1 identical over 8 bases. The germline V gene has CDR1 MNHNY and CDR2 SVGAGI (reference sequence). This CDR3 comprises 13 residues. Losses at the gene ends were 4 bases for V and 6 bases for J; bases not matched to a gene: 4. CDR3 sequence (DNA): TGTGCCAGCAGTTCCCGGGACAGGAATGGCTACACCTTC. Translated, it gives CASSSRDRNGYTF.

This rearrangement joins TRBV19 to TRBJ2-1; 9 nucleotides agree with TRBD2. Germline CDR1 and CDR2: LNHDA and SQIVND (reference sequence). Unmatched junction bases numbered 9, after V lost 4 bases and J lost 5 bases. This CDR3 contains 16 residues. The DNA for the CDR3 is TGTGCCAGTAGTACCCGACGGACTAGCGTTCACAATGAGCAGTTCTTC. Its protein is CASSTRRTSVHNEQFF.

Comment on this clone: At one of its ends the junction is not consistent with the germline gene, which may arise from a read error. This chain joins TRBV6-5 and TRBJ2-7; TRBD2 is a possible D gene (5 bases). In germline, CDR1 is MNHEY, CDR2 SVGAGI. This CDR3 is 14 amino acids long. The CDR3 loop reads CASSSKAASSEQYF. CDR3 in DNA: TGTGCCAGCAGTTCCAAAGCGGCGTCCTCCGAGCAGTACTTC.